This TCR beta chain appears in the sequencing data of a study of shared clonotypes between healthy human individuals (dated by TCRdb to 2018 to 2021). Some background on the complete study: The cohort comprised two women and a few men aged 18 to 49 years. For each donor, CD4 naive and CD4 memory were each given three plates, CD8 naive was given two plates, and CD8 memory was given one plate. The study deeply sequenced blood TCR repertoires of about five healthy adults to estimate repertoire size and the extent of clonotype sharing between individuals. To increase sequencing depth and limit assay-specific biases, different laboratories used diverse techniques to prepare libraries and sequence TCR repertoires. Leukapheresis yielded between about 0.85 and 9.5 billion PBMCs per donor.

Donors were healthy HIV-negative adults with no recently reported acute infections or vaccinations. All donors were Caucasian adults living in Nashville, Tennessee, USA. CD4+ T cells were enriched by magnetic negative selection, after which naive cells were positively selected on CD45RA and the negative fraction was taken as the memory subset. Blood was collected by leukapheresis, and PBMCs were isolated by Ficoll-Histopaque density gradient centrifugation and then cryopreserved in liquid nitrogen vapor phase. Analytical flow cytometry was used to check the purity and quantity of every magnetically sorted T cell population. Genomic DNA was isolated from each sorted fraction and quantified by UV absorbance on a Nanodrop 2000c. The CDR3 numbers 14 residues from cysteine through phenylalanine. The DNA shown is the 42-base CDR3, in frame from base 1. Trimming takes 1 base off V and 5 bases off J; junction bases not matched to a gene: 6. Reading the germline V gene gives CDR1 SGDLS and CDR2 YYNGEE.

TCR CDR3 regions were amplified from genomic DNA by multiplex PCR using the deep immunoSEQ assay. Genomic DNA extracted from each cell subset was distributed evenly over all wells of several immunoSEQ 96-well plates, and each plate served as one replicate. For sorted subsets, approximately 210 ng of genomic DNA, equivalent to tens of thousands of T cell genomes, went into each replicate PCR. The purified libraries were quantified using a Qubit 3.0 fluorometer, sized with a Bioanalyzer 2100, and then quantified again using the KAPA Library Quantification kit. Each immunoSEQ 96-well plate was sequenced on its own single-read 150-cycle Illumina NextSeq 550 flow cell. From the authors' description of their analysis: Because the immunoSEQ output held only junctional sequences and lacked quality scores, the filtering could not match the filtering applied to full-length reads. Sequences were annotated with PyIR, a Python wrapper for IgBLAST v1.9, using IMGT germline references to assign V/J genes and CDR3. Reads were filtered out if the reads had weak V/J assignments (E-value above 1e-6), no CDR3, stop codons, out-of-frame junctions, or ambiguous translated residues. V3J clonotypes were defined by identical inferred V gene, J gene, and CDR3 amino acid sequence. To compute the percentage overlap between repertoires, the number of shared unique clonotypes was divided by the size of the smaller repertoire. Repertoire richness was assessed with RTK rarefaction, the Chao1 estimator, and Recon v2.1 estimates of unobserved clonotypes. Generation probabilities were computed with OLGA for all TCRbeta clonotypes obtained by the gDNA method from a few donors. TCRdb took over this immuneACCESS table, retaining in-frame rearrangements with V and J assigned. Such tables are incomplete; in checked studies, under half of the missing clones stem from an unresolved V gene, and the remainder is unexplained. V, J and clone size reflect that table, while D and trimming were determined from the DNA. The sample table lists around 1,000,000 clones, 60% to 85% of them with a count of one. 0.7% to 0.95% of the sample is in the top ten clones.

Results and caveats for the whole study, not just this receptor: Based on pairwise subsampling, the degree of clonotype sharing among donors was expected to be affected by sequencing depth. Compared with non-shared clonotypes, the clonotypes found in all four sorted-subset donors had higher generation probabilities. Sampling was restricted to blood, and TCR repertoires in tissues likely differ from the TCR repertoires found in blood. Even with the large sequencing depth, rarefaction of the sorted-subset datasets indicated that sequencing was incomplete. The small number of donors limited the genetic and exposure-history diversity represented. Roughly 5.2% of naive CD4, roughly 3.5% of naive CD8, 2.3% of memory CD4, and approximately 0.4% of memory CD8 clonotypes were shared across a few donors. Naive subsets generally had larger estimated clonotype richness than memory subsets.

This clone came up once. This clone's antigen is unknown. Base qualities are not at hand, and no much larger clone is one base apart. The V and J segments used are TRBV9 and TRBJ2-7, with 7 central nucleotides matching TRBD2. This TCR was sampled from a man younger than 30 in good health. Some clones in this sample may be carry-over from other donors' samples. Sequencing was done on a sample of memory CD4+ T cells from PBMCs. The cell subset or site label corresponds to: CD45RA-negative fraction. This receptor carries the CDR3 CASSVSRAGDEQYF. The DNA sequence is TGTGCCAGCAGCGTAAGTAGGGCGGGAGACGAGCAGTACTTC.